The 5 T cell receptor beta chains listed next were all sequenced from one sample in a study of monozygotic twins with inflammatory bowel disease (dated by TCRdb to the late 2010s). The protocol used for the library was 5' RACE. Sequenced using an Illumina HiSeq 2500. The reads underwent TCRdb reprocessing, giving one record for each CDR3 protein sequence and no DNA. The sample table includes some 300,000 distinct CDR3 sequences. The leading ten clones occupy roughly 5.2% of the sample. Sequenced material: blood. Receptors were obtained from a human donor with ulcerative colitis or Crohn's disease, or a healthy co-twin of an affected twin (not recorded which).

This CDR3 reads CASSQVGSGAYEQYF. This chain connects TRBV4-2 to TRBJ2-7. The CDR3 loop spans 15 amino acids. The germline gives CDR1 LGHNA, CDR2 YNFKEQ.

The genes are TRBV10-3 and TRBJ1-1. CDR1 and CDR2 from the germline V gene are ENHRY and SYGVKD. This CDR3 is built from 14 residues. CDR3 in amino acids: CATRAGGEGTEAFF.

The rearrangement joins TRBV7-2 to TRBJ2-5. CDR3 length: 12 residues. From germline, CDR1 is SGHTA and CDR2 FQGNSA. This CDR3 reads CASRQSQETQYF. The whole variable domain, filled in from reference TRBV7-2 and TRBJ2-5, reads GAGVSQSPSNKVTEKGKDVELRCDPISGHTALYWYRQSLGQGLEFLIYFQGNSAPDKSGLPSDRFSAERTGGSVSTLTIQRTQQEDSAVYLCASRQSQETQYFGPGTRLLVL.

The CDR3 reads CASSQGQGKAGNTIYF. The rearrangement uses TRBV4-3 and TRBJ1-3; TCRdb gives TRBD1 as the D gene, but with no DNA this cannot be confirmed. Per germline, CDR1 LGHNA and CDR2 YSLEER. CDR3 size: 16 residues.

The rearrangement joins TRBV11-2 to TRBJ2-1; as DNA is missing, the TRBD1 call by TCRdb cannot be tested. CDR3 size: 18 residues. CDR1 is SGHAT and CDR2 is FQNNGV in the germline V gene. CDR3: CASRPTGGLRSTYNEQFF.